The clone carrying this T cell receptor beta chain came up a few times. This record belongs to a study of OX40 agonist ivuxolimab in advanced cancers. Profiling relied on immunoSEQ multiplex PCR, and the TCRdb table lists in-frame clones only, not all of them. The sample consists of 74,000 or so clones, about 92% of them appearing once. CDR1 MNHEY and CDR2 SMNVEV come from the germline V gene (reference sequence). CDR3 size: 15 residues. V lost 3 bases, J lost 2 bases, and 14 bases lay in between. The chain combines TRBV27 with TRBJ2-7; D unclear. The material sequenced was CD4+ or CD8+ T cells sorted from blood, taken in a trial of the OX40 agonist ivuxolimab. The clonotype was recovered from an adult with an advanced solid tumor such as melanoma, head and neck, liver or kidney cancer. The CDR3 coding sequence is TGTGCCAGCAGTTTGGGCGGATCGAGTGCCTACGAGCAGTACTTC. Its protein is CASSLGGSSAYEQYF.